The 7 T cell receptor beta chains below were found in one sample sequenced in a study of naive and memory T cell subsets. Both TRBC1 and TRBC2 were covered by a beta constant-region primer of two equimolar oligonucleotides. One entry per CDR3 protein results from TCRdb running MiXCR on the UMI-ligation and nested PCR reads. This table holds 120,000 to 150,000 distinct CDR3 sequences, about a sixth found once. The sample comprised naive CD4+ T cells from blood. The receptors originated from a human donor in good health.

In this sample, this clonotype turned up a few times. The chain couples TRBV7-8 to TRBJ2-1; 8 bases align to TRBD2. The CDR3 is 16 residues long. The V and J ends lost 2 bases and 0 bases, in that order; junction bases with no gene match: 3. CDR1 and CDR2 from the germline V gene are SGHVS and FQNEAQ. The CDR3 DNA is TGTGCCAGCAGCTTAAGCCGGGAGGGCTCCTACAATGAGCAGTTCTTC. Residues: CASSLSREGSYNEQFF.

The chain links TRBV7-2 to TRBJ2-1; the match to TRBD2 covers 10 bases. With V trimmed by 2 bases and J by 8 bases, 6 bases remained unmatched. The germline V gene has CDR1 SGHTA and CDR2 FQGNSA. The length of the CDR3 is 15 residues. The CDR3: CASSLISSGSHEQFF. The CDR3 region has the DNA TGTGCCAGCAGCTTAATCTCTAGCGGGAGCCATGAGCAGTTCTTC.

Only a few counts were recorded for this clonotype. The chain recombines TRBV9 with TRBJ2-7; 7 bases are a match to TRBD2. The CDR3 is 16 residues long. Germline CDR1 SGDLS, CDR2 YYNGEE. The V segment lost 0 bases and the J segment 3 bases; nucleotides outside the gene matches: 9. The chain's CDR3 is CASSVALRAGSYEQYF. Here the CDR3 DNA reads TGTGCCAGCAGCGTAGCTTTAAGAGCGGGGAGCTACGAGCAGTACTTC. The full variable domain, completed using reference TRBV9 and TRBJ2-7, is DSGVTQTPKHLITATGQRVTLRCSPRSGDLSVYWYQQSLDQGLQFLIQYYNGEERAKGNILERFSAQQFPDLHSELNLSSLELGDSALYFCASSVALRAGSYEQYFGPGTRLTVT.

The chain joins TRBV20-1 to TRBJ2-7, with 7 bases that match TRBD1. The CDR3 runs 14 residues. J lost 3 bases, V lost 6 bases, and 11 bases had no gene match. Germline values: CDR1 DFQATT, CDR2 SNEGSKA (reference sequence). The CDR3 DNA sequence: TGCAGTGCGATGCTCCTACAGGGGAGCTACGAGCAGTACTTC. Its protein product is CSAMLLQGSYEQYF.

This clonotype was observed many times. The V call is TRBV10-2, the J call TRBJ2-1; a possible D gene is TRBD1 (6 bases). V was cut by 1 base and J by 11 bases, with 12 bases left in between. Germline assignment: CDR1 WSHSY and CDR2 SAAADI. CDR3 length equals 13 residues. The chain's CDR3 is CASSEWTADQQFF. Here the CDR3 DNA reads TGCGCCAGCAGTGAGTGGACAGCCGACCAGCAGTTCTTC.

A few counts support this clonotype. The chain has TRBV7-9 and TRBJ1-6, with D unresolved. The CDR3 covers 16 residues. Germline V gives CDR1 SEHNR, CDR2 FQNEAQ (reference sequence). Between the trimmed V and J ends, which lost 6 bases and 8 bases, there was a span of 20 bases. CDR3 region: CASSRRAGQTDSPLHF. The CDR3 DNA sequence: TGTGCCAGCAGTCGACGCGCGGGCCAGACGGATTCACCCCTCCACTTT.

V is TRBV27 and J is TRBJ1-1; 8 bases are shared with TRBD1. Germline lookup yields CDR1 MNHEY and CDR2 SMNVEV (reference sequence). The ends lost 4 bases at V and 1 base at J; junction bases unmatched: 8. The CDR3 covers 16 residues. The CDR3 nucleotides read TGTGCCAGCAGTTCCACTAGAGGACAGGGGAACACTGAAGCTTTCTTT. Amino acids: CASSSTRGQGNTEAFF.